A single sample gave rise to the 27 T cell receptor beta chains below, sequenced in a study of T cells expressing NK-cell markers. TCRdb re-called the 5' RACE reads and shows each CDR3 protein once, DNA omitted. This sample's table has over 250,000 distinct CDR3 sequences. Sequencing input: blood T cells: a sorted CD56 or NKG2C T cell subset, CD4+ or CD8+ T cells, or bulk PBMC T cells (not recorded which). These TCRs come from a woman between 18 and 75 years old in good health.

The CDR3 loop is CASSARDPGRDEQFF. The genes are TRBV3-1 and TRBJ2-1; TCRdb picks TRBD1, but there is no DNA to check that call. The germline CDR1 and CDR2 sequences are LGHDT and YNNKEL (reference sequence). The CDR3 is 15 residues long.

The chain uses TRBV15 and TRBJ1-2. The CDR3 has 15 amino acids. The germline V gene encodes CDR1 LNHNV and CDR2 YYDKDF (reference sequence). The chain's CDR3 is CATSRDVQTNYGYTF.

This chain links TRBV29-1 with TRBJ2-3; the TRBD1 assignment by TCRdb is unverifiable without DNA. CDR1 and CDR2 from the germline V gene are SQVTM and ANQGSEA. The CDR3 is made up of 14 amino acids. The CDR3 sequence is CSVDGTGDTDTQYF.

The genes are TRBV29-1 and TRBJ2-3; TCRdb indicates TRBD1, and absent DNA this call remains unverified. CDR3 length: 13 amino acids. Germline CDR1 is SQVTM and CDR2 is ANQGSEA. The CDR3 sequence: CSPTGKLTDTQYF.

The V call is TRBV20-1, the J call TRBJ2-2; TCRdb proposes TRBD2, but this gene call is untestable without DNA. CDR1 DFQATT and CDR2 SNEGSKA come from the germline V gene (reference sequence). This CDR3 contains 14 residues. CDR3 sequence: CSAWASPNTGELFF.

The rearrangement joins TRBV11-2 to TRBJ2-5; TCRdb calls TRBD1, which cannot be checked without DNA. The germline V gene has CDR1 SGHAT and CDR2 FQNNGV. CDR3 length equals 15 residues. This CDR3 reads CASSIWGQGQETQYF. Variable domain in full (rest from reference TRBV11-2 and TRBJ2-5): EAGVAQSPRYKIIEKRQSVAFWCNPISGHATLYWYQQILGQGPKLLIQFQNNGVVDDSQLPKDRFSAERLKGVDSTLKIQPAKLEDSAVYLCASSIWGQGQETQYFGPGTRLLVL.

The CDR3 region is CASSLVTGQANEAFF. V is TRBV5-1 and J is TRBJ1-1; TCRdb gives TRBD1 as the D gene, but with no DNA this cannot be confirmed. The CDR3 totals 15 residues. The germline CDR1 and CDR2 sequences are SGHRS and YFSETQ. The full variable domain, in which reference TRBV5-1 and TRBJ1-1 provide the parts outside the CDR3, is KAGVTQTPRYLIKTRGQQVTLSCSPISGHRSVSWYQQTPGQGLQFLFEYFSETQRNKGNFPGRFSGRQFSNSRSEMNVSTLELGDSALYLCASSLVTGQANEAFFGQGTRLTVV.

The genes are TRBV20-1 and TRBJ2-3; the D gene TCRdb calls, TRBD1, cannot be checked with no DNA. Germline V lookup: CDR1 DFQATT, CDR2 SNEGSKA (reference sequence). The length of the CDR3 is 15 residues. The CDR3 loop reads CSAHLRQGGTDTQYF.

The chain is built from TRBV6-5 and TRBJ1-1; the D call from TCRdb, TRBD1, cannot be confirmed without DNA. There are 15 residues in the CDR3. Germline loops: CDR1 MNHEY, CDR2 SVGAGI. CDR3 sequence reads: CASSYSKGRHTEAFF.

The rearrangement joins TRBV25-1 to TRBJ2-1; without DNA, the TCRdb call of TRBD2 cannot be checked. The CDR3 consists of 13 residues. Germline CDR1 MGHDK, CDR2 SYGVNS. CDR3 residues: CASSESTPQRVLF.

The chain has TRBV29-1 and TRBJ2-7; the D call of TRBD1 rests on TCRdb alone, since no DNA is present to check it. The CDR3 is made up of 12 amino acids. The germline CDR1 and CDR2 sequences are SQVTM and ANQGSEA. CDR3 loop: CSVGPGMGGQYF.

V usage is TRBV20-1 and J usage is TRBJ1-6; TCRdb proposes TRBD1, but this gene call is untestable without DNA. CDR1 is DFQATT, CDR2 SNEGSKA, per germline (reference sequence). The CDR3 covers 15 residues. CDR3 residues: CSARIAGGGNSPLHF.

The chain carries TRBV24-1 and TRBJ2-3; TCRdb indicates TRBD1, and absent DNA this call remains unverified. CDR3 length: 13 amino acids. Germline loops: CDR1 KGHDR, CDR2 SFDVKD. This CDR3 reads CATSGTTRDTQYF.

V usage is TRBV5-1 and J usage is TRBJ2-7; checking the TCRdb D call of TRBD1 is not possible without DNA. This CDR3 has 15 residues. Looked up from germline, CDR1 is SGHRS and CDR2 is YFSETQ. This CDR3 is CASSFTPGPGYEQYF.

J is TRBJ1-6 and V is TRBV4-1. Per the germline V gene, CDR1 is MGHRA and CDR2 is YSYEKL. The CDR3 length is 17 residues. This chain's CDR3 is CASSQEVPGARNSPLHF.

The chain uses TRBV5-4 and TRBJ2-7; the TCRdb D gene call, TRBD1, has no DNA to confirm it. There are 13 residues in the CDR3. Germline values: CDR1 SGHNT, CDR2 YYREEE (reference sequence). CDR3: CASSIRDGDEQYF.

The chain carries TRBV7-2 and TRBJ2-1; TCRdb names TRBD1, which stays unverified in the absence of DNA. The CDR3 is 14 residues long. Germline assignment: CDR1 SGHTA and CDR2 FQGNSA. CDR3 in amino acids: CASSPRGQRNEQFF. The whole variable domain, remainder taken from reference TRBV7-2 and TRBJ2-1, is GAGVSQSPSNKVTEKGKDVELRCDPISGHTALYWYRQSLGQGLEFLIYFQGNSAPDKSGLPSDRFSAERTGGSVSTLTIQRTQQEDSAVYLCASSPRGQRNEQFFGPGTRLTVL.

The rearrangement uses TRBV6-1 and TRBJ1-1; the D gene TCRdb calls, TRBD1, cannot be checked with no DNA. This CDR3 is built from 14 residues. Germline V gene data show CDR1 as MNHNS and CDR2 as SASEGT. CDR3: CASTQGQGATEAFF.

This rearrangement joins TRBV28 to TRBJ2-4; the TRBD1 assignment by TCRdb is unverifiable without DNA. The CDR3 contains 16 residues. CDR1 is MDHEN and CDR2 is SYDVKM in the germline V gene. The CDR3 region is CASRPLEASGKNIQYF.

CDR3 sequence reads: CASTRSGGYNEQFF. The chain employs TRBV18 and TRBJ2-1; no DNA is available, so the TRBD2 call from TCRdb remains unchecked. The CDR3 is 14 residues long. The germline V gene encodes CDR1 KGHSH and CDR2 LQKENI.

V usage is TRBV5-5 and J usage is TRBJ2-7; the D call of TRBD1 rests on TCRdb alone, since no DNA is present to check it. Germline V gene data show CDR1 as SGHKS and CDR2 as YYEKEE (reference sequence). The CDR3 loop spans 14 amino acids. The CDR3 sequence: CASSYRTASYEQYF.

The V call is TRBV5-1, the J call TRBJ2-3; the D gene TCRdb calls, TRBD1, cannot be checked with no DNA. The germline CDR1 and CDR2 sequences are SGHRS and YFSETQ. The length of the CDR3 is 16 residues. CDR3 in amino acids: CASSSPSAGVTDTQYF.

This chain uses TRBV6-5 with TRBJ1-6; TCRdb calls TRBD1, which cannot be checked without DNA. The CDR3 runs 16 residues. Germline-derived CDR1 and CDR2 are MNHEY and SVGAGI. The chain's CDR3 is CASSSGQGGFNSPLHF.

The rearrangement links TRBV20-1 to TRBJ2-1. Germline V CDR1 and CDR2: DFQATT, SNEGSKA (reference sequence). This CDR3 has 16 amino acids. This chain's CDR3 is CSARGLEGGSYNEQFF.

This rearrangement joins TRBV7-9 to TRBJ1-2; TCRdb's D call, TRBD1, is unchecked because there is no DNA. The CDR3 covers 14 residues. The germline V gene encodes CDR1 SEHNR and CDR2 FQNEAQ (reference sequence). The CDR3 is CASSKGGAAFGYTF.

The gene calls are TRBV30 and TRBJ1-6; TCRdb designates TRBD1, a call that cannot be tested without DNA. This CDR3 is built from 13 residues. Germline V gene lookup returns CDR1 GTSNPN and CDR2 SVGIG (reference sequence). The CDR3 spells CAGTQGVGSPLHF.

The chain combines TRBV12-3 or TRBV12-4 with TRBJ1-1. The length of the CDR3 is 11 residues. This chain's CDR3 is CASKLETEAFF.